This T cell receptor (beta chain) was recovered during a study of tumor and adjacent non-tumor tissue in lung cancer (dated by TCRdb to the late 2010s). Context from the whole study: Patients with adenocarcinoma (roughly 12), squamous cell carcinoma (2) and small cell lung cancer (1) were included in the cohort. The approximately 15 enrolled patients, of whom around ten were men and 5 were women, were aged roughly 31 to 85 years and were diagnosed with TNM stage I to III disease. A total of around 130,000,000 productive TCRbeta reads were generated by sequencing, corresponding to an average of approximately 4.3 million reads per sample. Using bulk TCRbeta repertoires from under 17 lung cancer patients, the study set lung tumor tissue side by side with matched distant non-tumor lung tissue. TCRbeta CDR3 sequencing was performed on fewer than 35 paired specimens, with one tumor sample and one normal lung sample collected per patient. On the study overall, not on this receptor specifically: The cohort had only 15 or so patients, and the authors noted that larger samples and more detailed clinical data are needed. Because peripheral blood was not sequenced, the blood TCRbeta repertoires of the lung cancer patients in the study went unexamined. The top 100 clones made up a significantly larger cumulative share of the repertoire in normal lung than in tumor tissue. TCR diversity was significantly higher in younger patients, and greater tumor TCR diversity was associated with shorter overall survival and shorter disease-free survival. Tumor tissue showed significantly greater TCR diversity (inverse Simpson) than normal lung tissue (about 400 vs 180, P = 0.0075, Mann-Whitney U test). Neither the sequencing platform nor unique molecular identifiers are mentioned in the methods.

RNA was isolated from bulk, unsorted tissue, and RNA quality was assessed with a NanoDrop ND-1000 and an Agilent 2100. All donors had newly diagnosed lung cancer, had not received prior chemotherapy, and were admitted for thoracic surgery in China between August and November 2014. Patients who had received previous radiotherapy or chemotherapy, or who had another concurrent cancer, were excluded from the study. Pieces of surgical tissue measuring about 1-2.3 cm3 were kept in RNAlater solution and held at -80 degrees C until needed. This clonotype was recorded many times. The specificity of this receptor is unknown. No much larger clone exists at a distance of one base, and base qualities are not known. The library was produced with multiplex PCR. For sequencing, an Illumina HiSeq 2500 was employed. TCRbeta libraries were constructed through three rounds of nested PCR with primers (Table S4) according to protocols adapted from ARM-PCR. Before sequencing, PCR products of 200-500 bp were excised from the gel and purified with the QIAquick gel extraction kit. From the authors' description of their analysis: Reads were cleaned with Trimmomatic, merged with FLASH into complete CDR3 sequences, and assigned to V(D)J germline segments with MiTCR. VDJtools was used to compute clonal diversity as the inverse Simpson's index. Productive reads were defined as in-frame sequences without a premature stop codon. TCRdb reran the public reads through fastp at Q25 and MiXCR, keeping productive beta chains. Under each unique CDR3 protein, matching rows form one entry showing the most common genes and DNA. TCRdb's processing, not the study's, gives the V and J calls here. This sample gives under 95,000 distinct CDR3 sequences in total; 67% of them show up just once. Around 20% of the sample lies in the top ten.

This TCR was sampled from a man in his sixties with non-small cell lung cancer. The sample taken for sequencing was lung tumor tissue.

The bases are TGCAGCGTTGTTTCCGGGGAGCGTCAGCCCCAGCATTTT. It codes for CSVVSGERQPQHF. This receptor chain uses TRBV29-1 and TRBJ1-5; too little of a D gene remains to name it. The cysteine opens and the phenylalanine closes a CDR3 of 13 amino acids. Kept here is only the CDR3 DNA, which spans 39 bases and is read in frame from base 1. CDR1 and CDR2 are drawn from the germline V gene: SQVTM, ANQGSEA. Cut back by 4 bases and 6 bases, the V and J ends lie 13 bases apart.